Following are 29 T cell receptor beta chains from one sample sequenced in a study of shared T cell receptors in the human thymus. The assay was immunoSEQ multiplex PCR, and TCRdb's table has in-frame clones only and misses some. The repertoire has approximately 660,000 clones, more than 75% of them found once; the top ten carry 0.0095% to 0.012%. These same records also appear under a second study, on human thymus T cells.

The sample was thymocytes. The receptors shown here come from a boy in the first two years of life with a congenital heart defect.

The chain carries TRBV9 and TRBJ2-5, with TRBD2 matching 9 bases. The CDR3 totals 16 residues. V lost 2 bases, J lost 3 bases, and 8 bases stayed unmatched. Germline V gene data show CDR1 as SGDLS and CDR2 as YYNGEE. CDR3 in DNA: TGTGCCAGCAGCGTGGGAGTAGCGGGAGTAAAAGAGACCCAGTACTTC. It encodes CASSVGVAGVKETQYF. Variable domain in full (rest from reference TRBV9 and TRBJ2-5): DSGVTQTPKHLITATGQRVTLRCSPRSGDLSVYWYQQSLDQGLQFLIQYYNGEERAKGNILERFSAQQFPDLHSELNLSSLELGDSALYFCASSVGVAGVKETQYFGPGTRLLVL.

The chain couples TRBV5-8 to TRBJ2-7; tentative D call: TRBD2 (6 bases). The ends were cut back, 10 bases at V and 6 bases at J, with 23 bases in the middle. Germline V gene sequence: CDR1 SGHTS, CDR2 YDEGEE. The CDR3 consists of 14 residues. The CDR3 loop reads CAAQGRTNIAEQYF. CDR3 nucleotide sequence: TGTGCCGCTCAGGGAAGGACTAACATAGCCGAGCAGTACTTC.

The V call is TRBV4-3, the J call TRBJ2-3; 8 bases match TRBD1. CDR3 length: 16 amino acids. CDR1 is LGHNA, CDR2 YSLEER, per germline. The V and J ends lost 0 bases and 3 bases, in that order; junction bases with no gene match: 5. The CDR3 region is CASSQDLHRGTDTQYF. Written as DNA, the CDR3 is TGCGCCAGCAGCCAAGATCTGCACAGGGGGACAGATACGCAGTATTTT.

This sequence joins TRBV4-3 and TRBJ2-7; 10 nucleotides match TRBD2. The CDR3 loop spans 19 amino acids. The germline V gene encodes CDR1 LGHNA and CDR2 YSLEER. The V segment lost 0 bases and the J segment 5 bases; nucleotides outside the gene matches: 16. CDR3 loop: CASSQDRLPSSGSNDEQYF. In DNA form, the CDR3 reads TGCGCCAGCAGCCAAGATCGGCTGCCCTCTAGCGGGAGTAACGACGAGCAGTACTTC.

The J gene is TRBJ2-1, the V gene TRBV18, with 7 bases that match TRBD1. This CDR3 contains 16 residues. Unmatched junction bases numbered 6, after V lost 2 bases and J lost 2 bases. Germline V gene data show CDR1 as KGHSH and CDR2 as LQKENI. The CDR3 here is CASSPSGQIPYNEQFF. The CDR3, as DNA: TGTGCCAGCTCACCATCGGGACAGATCCCCTACAATGAGCAGTTCTTC.

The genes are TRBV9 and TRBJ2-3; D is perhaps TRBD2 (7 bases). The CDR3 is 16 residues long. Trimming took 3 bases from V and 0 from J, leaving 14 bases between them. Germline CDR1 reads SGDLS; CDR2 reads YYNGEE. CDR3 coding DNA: TGTGCCAGCAGCGAGGGGGGGGCGGCTAGCACAGATACGCAGTATTTT. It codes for CASSEGGAASTDTQYF.

The CDR3 protein is CASSLAPPPGSYNEQFF. In DNA form, the CDR3 reads TGCGCCAGCAGCTTGGCTCCGCCGCCGGGCTCCTACAATGAGCAGTTCTTC. V gene TRBV5-1 combines with J gene TRBJ2-1; D call uncertain. The CDR3 loop spans 17 amino acids. CDR1 is SGHRS, CDR2 YFSETQ, per germline. V was cut by 0 bases and J by 0 bases, with 13 bases left in between.

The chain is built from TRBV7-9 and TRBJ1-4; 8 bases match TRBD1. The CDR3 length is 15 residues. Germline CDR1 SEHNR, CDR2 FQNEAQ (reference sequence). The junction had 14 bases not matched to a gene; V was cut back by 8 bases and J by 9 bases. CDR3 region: CASGLLGQVMKKLFF. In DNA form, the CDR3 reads TGTGCCAGCGGTCTACTGGGACAGGTGATGAAAAAACTGTTTTTT.

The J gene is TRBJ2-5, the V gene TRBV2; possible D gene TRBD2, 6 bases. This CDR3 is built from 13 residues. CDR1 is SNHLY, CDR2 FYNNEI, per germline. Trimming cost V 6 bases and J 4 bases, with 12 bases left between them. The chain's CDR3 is CASSGGLLETQYF. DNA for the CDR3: TGTGCCAGCAGCGGGGGACTCCTAGAGACCCAGTACTTC.

This chain's CDR3 is CASSTGQPYEQYF. CDR3 nucleotide sequence: TGTGCCAGCAGTACAGGACAGCCCTACGAGCAGTACTTC. The J gene is TRBJ2-7, the V gene TRBV2; D is possibly TRBD1 (6 bases). CDR3 length: 13 residues. Germline-derived CDR1 and CDR2 are SNHLY and FYNNEI. The V gene lost 5 bases and the J gene lost 2 bases, with 10 bases spanning the gap.

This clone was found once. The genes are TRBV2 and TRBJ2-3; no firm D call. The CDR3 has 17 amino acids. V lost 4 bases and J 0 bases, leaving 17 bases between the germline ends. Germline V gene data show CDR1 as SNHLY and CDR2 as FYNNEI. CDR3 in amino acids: CASSGRGTSTSTDTQYF. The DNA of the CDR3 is TGTGCCAGCAGTGGGCGCGGAACCTCAACTAGCACAGATACGCAGTATTTT.

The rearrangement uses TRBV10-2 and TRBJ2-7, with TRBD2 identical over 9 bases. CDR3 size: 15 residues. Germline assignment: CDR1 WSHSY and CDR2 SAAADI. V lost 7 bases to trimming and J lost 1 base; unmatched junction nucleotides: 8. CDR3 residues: CASNRGGLASYEQYF. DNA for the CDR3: TGCGCCAGCAACAGAGGAGGACTAGCGTCCTACGAGCAGTACTTC.

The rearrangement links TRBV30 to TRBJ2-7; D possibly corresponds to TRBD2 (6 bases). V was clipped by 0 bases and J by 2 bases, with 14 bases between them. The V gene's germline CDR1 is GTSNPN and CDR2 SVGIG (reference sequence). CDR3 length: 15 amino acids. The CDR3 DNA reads TGTGCCTGGAGTGTAAGGAGGGGATGGCCCTACGAGCAGTACTTC. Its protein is CAWSVRRGWPYEQYF.

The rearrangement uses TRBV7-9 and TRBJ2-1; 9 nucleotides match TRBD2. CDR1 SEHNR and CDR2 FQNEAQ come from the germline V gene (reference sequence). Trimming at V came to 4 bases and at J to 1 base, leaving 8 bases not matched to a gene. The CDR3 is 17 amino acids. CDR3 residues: CASSSPSGKPSYNEQFF. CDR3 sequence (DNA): TGTGCCAGCAGCTCCCCTAGCGGGAAACCTTCCTACAATGAGCAGTTCTTC.

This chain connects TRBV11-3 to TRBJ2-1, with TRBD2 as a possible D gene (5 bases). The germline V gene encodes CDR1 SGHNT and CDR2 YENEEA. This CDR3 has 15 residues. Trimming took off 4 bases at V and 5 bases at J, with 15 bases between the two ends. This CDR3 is CASSSGMYPHNEQFF. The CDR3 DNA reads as TGTGCCAGCAGCTCCGGGATGTATCCCCACAATGAGCAGTTCTTC.

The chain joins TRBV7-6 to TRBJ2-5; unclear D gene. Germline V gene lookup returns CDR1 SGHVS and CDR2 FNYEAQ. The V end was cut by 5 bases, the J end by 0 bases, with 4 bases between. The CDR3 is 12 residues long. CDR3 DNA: TGTGCCAGCAGCCACTACCAAGAGACCCAGTACTTC. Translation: CASSHYQETQYF.

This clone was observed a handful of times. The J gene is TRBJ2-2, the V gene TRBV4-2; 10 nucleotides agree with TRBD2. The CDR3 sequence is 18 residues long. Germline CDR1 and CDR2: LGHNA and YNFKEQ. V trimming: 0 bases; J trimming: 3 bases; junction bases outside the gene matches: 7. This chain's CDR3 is CASSQDGAGGPYTGELFF. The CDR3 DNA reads TGTGCCAGCAGCCAAGACGGAGCGGGAGGGCCTTACACCGGGGAGCTGTTTTTT.

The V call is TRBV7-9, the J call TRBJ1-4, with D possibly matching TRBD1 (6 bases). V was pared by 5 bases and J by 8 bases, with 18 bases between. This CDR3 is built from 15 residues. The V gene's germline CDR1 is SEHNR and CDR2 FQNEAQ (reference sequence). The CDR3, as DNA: TGTGCCAGCAGCCACCGACAGGTGCCCAGCGAAAAACTGTTTTTT. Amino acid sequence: CASSHRQVPSEKLFF.

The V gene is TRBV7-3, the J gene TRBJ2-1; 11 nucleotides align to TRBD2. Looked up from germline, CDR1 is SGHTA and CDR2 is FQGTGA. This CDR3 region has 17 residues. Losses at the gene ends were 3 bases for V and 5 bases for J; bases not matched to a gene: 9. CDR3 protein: CASSLGPGTSGHNEQFF. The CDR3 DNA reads TGTGCCAGCAGCTTGGGTCCCGGGACTAGCGGCCACAATGAGCAGTTCTTC.

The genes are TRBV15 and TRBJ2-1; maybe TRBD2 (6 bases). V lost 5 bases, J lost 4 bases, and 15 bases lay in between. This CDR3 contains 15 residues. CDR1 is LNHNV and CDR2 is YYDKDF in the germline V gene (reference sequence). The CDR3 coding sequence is TGTGCCACCAGCGGGGGACTCGCGGGTTACAATGAGCAGTTCTTC. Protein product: CATSGGLAGYNEQFF. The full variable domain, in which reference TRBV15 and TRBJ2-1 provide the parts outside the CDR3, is DAMVIQNPRYQVTQFGKPVTLSCSQTLNHNVMYWYQQKSSQAPKLLFHYYDKDFNNEADTPDNFQSRRPNTSFCFLDIRSPGLGDTAMYLCATSGGLAGYNEQFFGPGTRLTVL.

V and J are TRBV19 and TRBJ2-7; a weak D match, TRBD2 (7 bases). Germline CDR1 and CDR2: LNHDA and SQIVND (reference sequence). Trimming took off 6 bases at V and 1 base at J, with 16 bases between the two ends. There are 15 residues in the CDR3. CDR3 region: CASSPRGGRSYEQYF. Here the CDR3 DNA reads TGTGCCAGTAGCCCGAGGGGGGGCAGGTCCTACGAGCAGTACTTC.

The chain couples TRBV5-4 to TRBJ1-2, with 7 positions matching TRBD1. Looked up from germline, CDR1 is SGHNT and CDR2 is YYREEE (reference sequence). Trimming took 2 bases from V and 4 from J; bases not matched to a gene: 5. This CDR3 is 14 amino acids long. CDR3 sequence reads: CASSLEGAAYGYTF. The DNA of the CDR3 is TGTGCCAGCAGCTTAGAGGGGGCGGCCTATGGCTACACCTTC.

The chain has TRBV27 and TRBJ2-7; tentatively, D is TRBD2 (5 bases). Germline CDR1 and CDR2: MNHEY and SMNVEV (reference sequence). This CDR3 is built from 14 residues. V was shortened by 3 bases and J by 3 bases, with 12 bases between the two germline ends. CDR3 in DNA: TGTGCCAGCAGTTTTGGTCGGGATGTCTACGAGCAGTACTTC. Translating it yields CASSFGRDVYEQYF.

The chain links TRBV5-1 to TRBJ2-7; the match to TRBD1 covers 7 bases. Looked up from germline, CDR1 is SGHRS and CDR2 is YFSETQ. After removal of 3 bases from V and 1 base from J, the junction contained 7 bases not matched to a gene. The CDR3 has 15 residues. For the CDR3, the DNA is TGCGCCAGCAGCTCGGGACAGAACCAATCCTACGAGCAGTACTTC. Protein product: CASSSGQNQSYEQYF. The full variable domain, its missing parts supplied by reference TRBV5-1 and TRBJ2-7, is KAGVTQTPRYLIKTRGQQVTLSCSPISGHRSVSWYQQTPGQGLQFLFEYFSETQRNKGNFPGRFSGRQFSNSRSEMNVSTLELGDSALYLCASSSGQNQSYEQYFGPGTRLTVT.

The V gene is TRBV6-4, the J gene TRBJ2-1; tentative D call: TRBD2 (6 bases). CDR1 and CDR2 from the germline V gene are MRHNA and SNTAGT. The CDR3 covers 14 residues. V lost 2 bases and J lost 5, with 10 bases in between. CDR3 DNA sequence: TGTGCCAGCAGTGACCGACTAGAGAACAATGAGCAGTTCTTC. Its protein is CASSDRLENNEQFF.

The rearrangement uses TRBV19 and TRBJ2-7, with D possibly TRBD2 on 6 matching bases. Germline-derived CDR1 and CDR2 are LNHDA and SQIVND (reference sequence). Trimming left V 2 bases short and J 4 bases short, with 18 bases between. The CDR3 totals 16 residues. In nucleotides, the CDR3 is TGTGCCAGTAGTATACTCCCTCGGGCTAGCGCATACGAGCAGTACTTC. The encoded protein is CASSILPRASAYEQYF. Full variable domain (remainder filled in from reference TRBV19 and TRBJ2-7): DGGITQSPKYLFRKEGQNVTLSCEQNLNHDAMYWYRQDPGQGLRLIYYSQIVNDFQKGDIAEGYSVSREKKESFPLTVTSAQKNPTAFYLCASSILPRASAYEQYFGPGTRLTVT.

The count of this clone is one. Here the CDR3 DNA reads TGTGCCAGCAGCTCTAGGACAGGGGGCAGTTCCAATCAGCCCCAGCATTTT. This codes for CASSSRTGGSSNQPQHF. V and J are TRBV7-2 and TRBJ1-5; 11 bases match TRBD1. V shed 4 bases and J 3 bases; nucleotides not matched to a gene: 8. The V gene's germline CDR1 is SGHTA and CDR2 FQGNSA. The CDR3 is made up of 17 amino acids.

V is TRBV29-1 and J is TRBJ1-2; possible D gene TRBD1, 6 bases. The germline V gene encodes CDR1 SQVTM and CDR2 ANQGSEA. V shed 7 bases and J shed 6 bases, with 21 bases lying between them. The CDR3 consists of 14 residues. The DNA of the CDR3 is TGCAGCGCCCCGCCCCGGACAGCCCTTGATGGCTACACCTTC. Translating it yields CSAPPRTALDGYTF.

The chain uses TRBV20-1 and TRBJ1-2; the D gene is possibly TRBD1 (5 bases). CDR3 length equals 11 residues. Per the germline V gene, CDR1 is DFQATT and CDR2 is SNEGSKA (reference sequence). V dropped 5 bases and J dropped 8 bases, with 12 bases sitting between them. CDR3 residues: CSADASGGYTF. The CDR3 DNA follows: TGCAGTGCTGATGCGTCAGGGGGCTACACCTTC.